This T cell receptor beta chain was captured in a study of shared clonotypes between healthy human individuals. TCRdb keeps only in-frame clones here, not all; method: immunoSEQ multiplex PCR. The sample gives around 1.9 million clones, about 93% of which show up once; more than 1.5% is in the top ten. Germline V gene lookup returns CDR1 SGHVS and CDR2 FQNEAQ. The CDR3 contains 13 residues. The germline V and J ends were trimmed by 3 bases and 4 bases, with 10 bases remaining between them. To note about this clone: The same CDR3 also results from other DNA sequences found in this sample.

CD8 cells classed as naive were CD45RO-negative and positively selected for CCR7, excluding terminally differentiated effector memory CD45RA+ cells. This chain connects TRBV7-8 to TRBJ2-7; tentatively, D is TRBD2 (5 bases). This clonotype was obtained from a man aged 18 to 35 in good health. Some clones in this sample may be carry-over from other donors' samples. The source material was naive CD8+ T cells from PBMCs. In DNA form, the CDR3 reads TGTGCCAGCAGCTTGCGGGCATCGTACGAGCAGTACTTC. Protein product: CASSLRASYEQYF.